These T cell receptor beta chains were read from a single sample in a study of T cells in Graves' hyperthyroidism and ophthalmopathy. TCRdb re-derived calls from the multiplex PCR reads in MiXCR, one entry per CDR3 protein. Seen here are a few hundred thousand distinct CDR3 sequences, more than 45% observed once, and the top ten hold about 8.3%. The sequencing sample was made of peripheral blood or thyroid tissue (not recorded which). The receptors were gathered from a woman aged 18-30 years with Graves' hyperthyroidism. The CDR3 runs from the conserved cysteine through the conserved F or W. Each record gives: J gene, D gene, clone size, V gene, CDR3 protein, CDR3 DNA. D genes are given only for firm matches. A clone size is listed for some rows: how often the clone was seen (once, few, many), or a class if it is expanded.

>TRBJ2-1|.|.|TRBV20-1
CSAREGGEQFF
TGCAGTGCTAGAGAGGGGGGCGAGCAGTTCTTC
>TRBJ1-2|TRBD1|medium-sized|TRBV29-1
CSVETGDYTF
TGCAGCGTTGAAACAGGGGACTACACCTTC
>TRBJ2-5|.|.|TRBV7-9
CASSQRTQDLQETQYF
TGTGCCAGCAGCCAACGGACTCAAGACCTTCAAGAGACCCAGTACTTC
>TRBJ2-3|TRBD2|many|TRBV29-1
CSVATSGTTDTQYF
TGCAGCGTTGCGACTAGCGGGACCACAGATACGCAGTATTTT
>TRBJ2-1|.|.|TRBV24-1
CASYNEQFF
TGTGCCTCCTACAATGAGCAGTTCTTC
>TRBJ1-5|TRBD1|.|TRBV20-1
CSADGQGAGNQPQHF
TGCAGTGCTGACGGACAGGGGGCGGGCAATCAGCCCCAGCATTTT
>TRBJ1-1|.|few|TRBV30
CAWSVWGFNTEAFF
TGTGCCTGGAGTGTATGGGGTTTTAACACTGAAGCTTTCTTT
>TRBJ1-6|.|.|TRBV5-8
CASSARTVDSPLHF
TGTGCCAGCAGCGCAAGGACAGTGGATTCACCCCTCCACTTT
>TRBJ2-5|TRBD2|many|TRBV29-1
CSVPGLAGGPRETQYF
TGCAGCGTTCCGGGACTAGCGGGAGGGCCACGGGAGACCCAGTACTTC
>TRBJ1-5|.|many|TRBV13
CASSLGSPQPQHF
TGTGCCAGCAGCTTAGGATCCCCACAGCCCCAGCATTTT
>TRBJ2-7|TRBD2|many|TRBV7-2
CASSPILAGGYEQYF
TGTGCCAGCAGCCCGATCCTAGCGGGGGGCTACGAGCAGTACTTC
>TRBJ1-1|TRBD1|.|TRBV19
CASSIPDRGLSNTEAFF
TGTGCCAGTAGTATCCCGGACAGGGGGTTATCGAACACTGAAGCTTTCTTT
>TRBJ1-1|.|many|TRBV20-1
CSARGGGENTEAFF
TGCAGTGCTAGAGGCGGAGGGGAAAACACTGAAGCTTTCTTT
>TRBJ1-2|.|many|TRBV7-9
CASSFPATHGYTF
TGTGCCAGCAGCTTTCCTGCAACGCATGGCTACACCTTC
>TRBJ2-2|.|many|TRBV20-1
CSARVGGVTGELFF
TGCAGTGCTAGAGTGGGGGGAGTTACCGGGGAGCTGTTTTTT
>TRBJ2-7|.|.|TRBV7-6
CASSLSPDSHKYF
TGTGCCAGCAGCCTTTCTCCGGACAGTCACAAGTATTTT
>TRBJ2-7|.|many|TRBV19
CASSPTVFYEQYF
TGTGCCAGTAGTCCTACAGTATTCTACGAGCAGTACTTC
>TRBJ2-2|TRBD1|.|TRBV2
CASSYGTGSGELFF
TGTGCCAGCAGTTATGGGACAGGGTCTGGGGAGCTGTTTTTT
>TRBJ1-1|.|many|TRBV6-1
CASSDGDIWTNTEAFF
TGTGCCAGCAGTGATGGAGACATCTGGACGAACACTGAAGCTTTCTTT
>TRBJ1-6|.|many|TRBV7-6
CASGNNSPLHF
TGTGCCAGCGGTAATAATTCACCCCTCCACTTT
>TRBJ2-3|TRBD2|.|TRBV15
CATSSLGTSGTDTQYF
TGTGCCACCAGCAGTTTGGGGACTAGCGGCACAGATACGCAGTATTTT
>TRBJ2-2|TRBD2|.|TRBV27
CASSLSSGRYGELFF
TGTGCCAGCAGTTTGTCTAGCGGGAGGTACGGGGAGCTGTTTTTT
>TRBJ2-7|TRBD2|many|TRBV19
CASSRPAGGTYEQYF
TGTGCCAGTAGTAGACCAGCGGGAGGCACCTACGAGCAGTACTTC
>TRBJ2-7|TRBD1|.|TRBV29-1
CSVGTGTEYEQYF
TGCAGCGTTGGCACCGGGACAGAGTACGAGCAGTACTTC
>TRBJ1-2|.|.|TRBV12-3/TRBV12-4
CASRARQADSYTF
TGTGCCAGCAGGGCGAGACAGGCCGATAGCTACACCTTC
>TRBJ1-5|.|.|TRBV10-3
CAISRLVWETQHF
TGTGCCATCAGCCGACTAGTTTGGGAGACCCAGCATTTT
>TRBJ1-1|.|many|TRBV4-1
CASSHSLLTGNTEAFF
TGCGCCAGCAGCCATTCTCTACTGACGGGGAACACTGAAGCTTTCTTT
>TRBJ2-3|TRBD2|.|TRBV20-1
CSARDGSATSVTTDTQYF
TGCAGTGCTAGAGATGGGTCGGCGACTAGCGTTACCACAGATACGCAGTATTTT
>TRBJ2-2|TRBD1|.|TRBV7-3
CASNYRGLGTGELFF
TGTGCCAGCAACTACAGGGGGCTGGGCACCGGGGAGCTGTTTTTT
>TRBJ2-7|TRBD2|many|TRBV5-1
CASSLRGAGGPGGEQYF
TGCGCCAGCAGCCTCCGGGGAGCGGGAGGACCGGGGGGCGAGCAGTACTTC
>TRBJ1-2|TRBD1|.|TRBV20-1
CSAREDRGPPDGYTF
TGCAGTGCTAGAGAGGACAGGGGGCCTCCGGATGGCTACACCTTC
>TRBJ2-2|.|.|TRBV7-7
CASSLFIGQGQASTGELFF
TGTGCCAGCAGCTTATTTATTGGGCAGGGGCAGGCAAGCACCGGGGAGCTGTTTTTT
>TRBJ1-1|.|.|TRBV7-9
CASSLMPKGRGLLRTVNTEAFF
TGTGCCAGCAGCTTAATGCCCAAAGGGAGGGGTCTGTTGCGGACAGTTAACACTGAAGCTTTCTTT
>TRBJ1-2|.|many|TRBV9
CASSPSVGFSYGYTF
TGTGCCAGCAGCCCTAGTGTCGGTTTTTCCTATGGCTACACCTTC
>TRBJ2-7|.|many|TRBV7-2
CASSPRPGNSYEQYF
TGTGCCAGCAGCCCCCGGCCGGGTAACTCCTACGAGCAGTACTTC
>TRBJ1-1|.|.|TRBV10-3
CAISESNEYTEAFF
TGTGCCATCAGTGAGTCGAATGAGTACACTGAAGCTTTCTTT
>TRBJ2-7|.|.|TRBV7-2
CASRGAGLSSYEQYF
TGTGCCAGCAGAGGGGCAGGGCTGAGCTCCTACGAGCAGTACTTC
>TRBJ2-6|TRBD1|many|TRBV7-8
CASSSRRALDRISGANVLTF
TGTGCCAGCAGCTCTCGGCGGGCTCTGGACAGGATCTCTGGGGCCAACGTCCTGACTTTC
>TRBJ2-1|.|many|TRBV7-6
CASSSSRPGHYNEQFF
TGTGCCAGCAGCTCAAGTCGCCCCGGCCATTACAATGAGCAGTTCTTC
>TRBJ1-1|.|.|TRBV19
CASSIVGIGTEAFF
TGTGCCAGTAGTATAGTGGGTATAGGCACTGAAGCTTTCTTT
>TRBJ1-1|.|many|TRBV10-3
CAISEMRGSVSVNTEAFF
TGTGCCATCAGTGAGATGCGGGGTTCGGTGAGTGTGAACACTGAAGCTTTCTTT
>TRBJ2-2|TRBD2|.|TRBV29-1
CSVGGLAGGNEQHFGELFF
TGCAGCGTCGGCGGACTAGCGGGAGGTAACGAGCAGCACTTCGGGGAGCTGTTTTTT
>TRBJ1-2|TRBD1|many|TRBV6-5
CASSETGDDYGYTF
TGTGCCAGCAGTGAGACAGGGGATGACTATGGCTACACCTTC
>TRBJ1-5|TRBD1|.|TRBV6-2/TRBV6-3
CASSMDRHSNQPQHF
TGTGCCAGCAGTATGGACAGGCATAGCAATCAGCCCCAGCATTTT
>TRBJ1-2|.|.|TRBV5-4
CASKTSGGGGYTF
TGTGCCAGCAAGACTAGCGGGGGCGGCGGCTACACCTTC
>TRBJ2-7|.|many|TRBV7-2
CASSPNPTGSYEQYF
TGTGCCAGCAGCCCGAACCCGACCGGGTCCTACGAGCAGTACTTC
>TRBJ1-3|TRBD1|.|TRBV7-8
CASSVSTGGYEQYTIYF
TGTGCCAGCAGCGTATCAACAGGGGGTTACGAGCAGTACACCATATATTTT
>TRBJ2-5|TRBD1|.|TRBV24-1
CATRLPGQNQETQYF
TGTGCCACCAGGCTTCCGGGACAGAACCAAGAGACCCAGTACTTC
>TRBJ2-7|.|many|TRBV6-2/TRBV6-3
CASRSSGDLYEQYF
TGTGCCAGCAGGTCCTCGGGGGACCTCTACGAGCAGTACTTC
>TRBJ1-6|TRBD1|.|TRBV2
CASSGTGSNSPLHF
TGTGCCAGCAGCGGGACAGGGAGCAATTCACCCCTCCACTTT
>TRBJ1-2|TRBD1|many|TRBV29-1
CSVEGQGLGGYTF
TGCAGCGTTGAAGGACAGGGCCTAGGGGGCTACACCTTC
>TRBJ2-7|.|.|TRBV29-1
CSPSVGSLYEQYF
TGCAGCCCATCGGTCGGGAGTTTGTACGAGCAGTACTTC